The 18 T cell receptor beta chains below all came from one sample that was sequenced in a study of blood T cell repertoires in COVID-19. TCRdb's table, derived via immunoSEQ multiplex PCR, lists solely in-frame clones and lacks some. Of 100,000 to 150,000 clones detected, around 89% appear once; the ten largest clones hold 1.5%. Specimen: peripheral blood. The receptor source for this set is a human donor in a cohort sampled during active COVID-19.

The chain has TRBV18 and TRBJ1-4; D is uncertain. The CDR3 consists of 14 residues. The germline V gene has CDR1 KGHSH and CDR2 LQKENI. Trimming shortened V by 6 bases and J by 0 bases, and 8 bases separated the two germline ends. The CDR3 DNA is TGTGCCAGCTCGCACATAACAACTAATGAAAAACTGTTTTTT. Amino acids: CASSHITTNEKLFF.

J is TRBJ1-6 and V is TRBV15; weak D call: TRBD1 (5 bases). With 5 bases removed from V and 5 bases from J, the gap between germline ends came to 10 bases. The CDR3 is 14 amino acids. CDR1 LNHNV and CDR2 YYDKDF come from the germline V gene (reference sequence). DNA for the CDR3: TGTGCCACCAGCGACGGGACTAATAATTCACCCCTCCACTTT. Translation gives CATSDGTNNSPLHF.

This clone showed up just once. J is TRBJ1-3 and V is TRBV5-1, with 8 bases identical to TRBD1. This CDR3 spans 18 amino acids. CDR1 and CDR2 from the germline V gene are SGHRS and YFSETQ. V lost 0 bases and J lost 0; bases outside the gene matches: 8. The CDR3 loop is CASSLDGRGPNSGNTIYF. In DNA, the CDR3 is TGCGCCAGCAGCTTGGATGGCAGGGGGCCCAACTCTGGAAACACCATATATTTT.

In its sample, this clone was seen a few times. The chain couples TRBV5-1 to TRBJ1-2; D not resolved. CDR3 length: 15 amino acids. The germline gives CDR1 SGHRS, CDR2 YFSETQ. V lost 4 bases and J 6 bases, leaving 19 bases between the germline ends. CDR3 residues: CASSKRVAEGNGYTF. For the CDR3, the DNA is TGCGCCAGCAGCAAAAGGGTTGCGGAGGGCAATGGCTACACCTTC.

The J gene is TRBJ2-7, the V gene TRBV6-5; weak D call: TRBD2 (6 bases). The CDR3 sequence is 14 residues long. The germline CDR1 and CDR2 sequences are MNHEY and SVGAGI. V was shortened by 4 bases and J by 2 bases, with 12 bases between the two germline ends. The CDR3 is CASSSIGGTYEQYF. The CDR3 bases are TGTGCCAGCAGTTCCATAGGCGGGACCTACGAGCAGTACTTC.

This clone has just one count. The rearrangement joins TRBV6-1 to TRBJ2-3, with 8 bases matching TRBD2. Trimming removed 3 bases from V and 6 bases from J; junction bases left unmatched: 11. This CDR3 is built from 16 residues. Looked up from germline, CDR1 is MNHNS and CDR2 is SASEGT. CDR3 bases: TGTGCCAGCAGTGATATTGGGCTAGCGGGTGGGGATACGCAGTATTTT. Amino acids: CASSDIGLAGGDTQYF.

The chain joins TRBV3-1 (or the pseudogene TRBV3-2) to TRBJ2-7; the match to TRBD2 covers 10 bases. This CDR3 is built from 17 residues. In germline, CDR1 is LGHDT, CDR2 YNNKEL (reference sequence). Unmatched junction bases numbered 11, after V lost 4 bases and J lost 2 bases. The chain's CDR3 is CASSPTSSGSLAYEQYF. In DNA, the CDR3 is TGTGCCAGCAGCCCAACGTCTAGCGGGAGTCTCGCCTACGAGCAGTACTTC.

The rearrangement joins TRBV3-1 (or the pseudogene TRBV3-2) to TRBJ1-2, with 7 bases matching TRBD1. The V gene end was trimmed by 4 bases and the J gene end by 1 base; junction bases not matched to a gene: 15. The CDR3 is made up of 18 amino acids. Germline lookup yields CDR1 LGHDT and CDR2 YNNKEL (reference sequence). The DNA of the CDR3 is TGTGCCAGCAGCCTCGCCGAGGGGGCATCTCTTGTTAACTATGGCTACACCTTC. Its protein is CASSLAEGASLVNYGYTF.

A single count supports this clone. The CDR3 here is CASSSKRRETQYF. CDR3 in DNA: TGTGCCAGCAGTTCGAAGCGGAGGGAGACCCAGTACTTC. The rearrangement joins TRBV6-5 to TRBJ2-5; a possible D gene is TRBD2 (5 bases). The CDR3 extends over 13 amino acids. V lost 4 bases and J 5 bases, leaving 11 bases between the germline ends. Germline V gives CDR1 MNHEY, CDR2 SVGAGI.

This clone was detected only once. The chain carries TRBV6-5 and TRBJ2-7; 8 bases match TRBD2. The CDR3 spans 15 residues. With V trimmed by 5 bases and J by 0 bases, 6 bases remained unmatched. Germline V gene lookup returns CDR1 MNHEY and CDR2 SVGAGI. The CDR3 DNA reads as TGTGCCAGCAGTCCCCTAGCGGGCCCCTCCTACGAGCAGTACTTC. This sequence encodes CASSPLAGPSYEQYF.

The chain has TRBV6-1 and TRBJ1-1; D is ambiguous. Trimming left V 2 bases short and J 0 bases short, with 10 bases between. The CDR3 loop spans 15 amino acids. Germline CDR1 MNHNS, CDR2 SASEGT. The CDR3 DNA follows: TGTGCCAGCAGTGAACCGGGGATCATGAACACTGAAGCTTTCTTT. Protein product: CASSEPGIMNTEAFF.

This clone has just a few counts. The chain carries TRBV6-5 and TRBJ2-7; 8 positions agree with TRBD1. Germline V lookup: CDR1 MNHEY, CDR2 SVGAGI. V trimming: 0 bases; J trimming: 3 bases; junction bases outside the gene matches: 4. This CDR3 is built from 15 residues. The CDR3, as DNA: TGTGCCAGCAGTTACTCCGACAGGGGTATCTACGAGCAGTACTTC. It encodes CASSYSDRGIYEQYF.

The J gene is TRBJ2-7, the V gene TRBV30; 9 positions match TRBD2. V trimming: 2 bases; J trimming: 0 bases; junction bases outside the gene matches: 14. The CDR3 consists of 18 residues. Per germline, CDR1 GTSNPN and CDR2 SVGIG (reference sequence). The CDR3 reads CAWSRFGRASGVSYEQYF. The CDR3 nucleotides are TGTGCCTGGAGTCGCTTCGGTCGGGCTAGCGGGGTCTCCTACGAGCAGTACTTC.

This chain joins TRBV6-1 and TRBJ1-6, with TRBD1 as a possible D gene (5 bases). V was trimmed by 0 bases and J by 0 bases, leaving 12 bases between them. From germline, CDR1 is MNHNS and CDR2 SASEGT. The CDR3 extends over 18 amino acids. This chain's CDR3 is CASSEALGGSSYNSPLHF. The CDR3 DNA is TGTGCCAGCAGTGAAGCGCTGGGGGGGAGCTCCTATAATTCACCCCTCCACTTT.

The rearrangement links TRBV10-3 to TRBJ2-2; 9 bases agree with TRBD1. The CDR3 length is 16 residues. The germline V gene has CDR1 ENHRY and CDR2 SYGVKD. V shed 8 bases, J shed 6 bases, and the junction held 13 bases outside the gene matches. In DNA, the CDR3 is TGTGCCATCTCCGAGAGGAGGGACAGGGCAGCCGGGGAGCTGTTTTTT. It codes for CAISERRDRAAGELFF.

The J gene is TRBJ1-5, the V gene TRBV9; D ambiguous. The CDR3 covers 15 residues. V lost 4 bases and J 3 bases, leaving 14 bases between the germline ends. Germline V lookup: CDR1 SGDLS, CDR2 YYNGEE. The CDR3 coding sequence is TGTGCCAGCAGCCCCGAAGGAGGGAACAATCAGCCCCAGCATTTT. It specifies CASSPEGGNNQPQHF.

The chain combines TRBV6-5 with TRBJ2-5; 11 positions match TRBD2. Looked up from germline, CDR1 is MNHEY and CDR2 is SVGAGI. The J segment lost 5 bases and the V segment lost 6 bases, leaving 5 bases of the junction unmatched. The CDR3 is 14 amino acids. The CDR3 loop reads CASRRLAGRETQYF. The CDR3 DNA is TGTGCCAGCAGGCGACTAGCGGGGAGGGAGACCCAGTACTTC.

The chain employs TRBV15 and TRBJ2-2; D might be TRBD1 (6 bases). V lost 0 bases, J lost 5 bases, and 22 bases lay in between. Germline V gene lookup returns CDR1 LNHNV and CDR2 YYDKDF (reference sequence). The CDR3 extends over 19 amino acids. The CDR3 coding sequence is TGTGCCACCAGCAGAGATCAACCCGGCAGGGGTCTGATGACCGGGGAGCTGTTTTTT. Protein product: CATSRDQPGRGLMTGELFF.